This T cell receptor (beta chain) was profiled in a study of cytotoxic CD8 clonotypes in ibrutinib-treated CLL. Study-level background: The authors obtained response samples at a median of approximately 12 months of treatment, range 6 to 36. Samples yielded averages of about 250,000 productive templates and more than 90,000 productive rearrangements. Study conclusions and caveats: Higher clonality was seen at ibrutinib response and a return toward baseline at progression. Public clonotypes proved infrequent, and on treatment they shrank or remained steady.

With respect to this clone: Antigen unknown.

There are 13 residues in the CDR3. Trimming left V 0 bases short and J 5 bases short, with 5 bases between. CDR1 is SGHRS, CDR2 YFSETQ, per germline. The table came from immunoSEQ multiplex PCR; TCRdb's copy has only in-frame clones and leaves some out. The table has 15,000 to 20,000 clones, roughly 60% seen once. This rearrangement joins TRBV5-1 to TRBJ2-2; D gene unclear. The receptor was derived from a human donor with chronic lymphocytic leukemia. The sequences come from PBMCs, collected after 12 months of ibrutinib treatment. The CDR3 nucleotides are TGCGCCAGCAGCTTGGAAGGGACCGGGGAGCTGTTTTTT. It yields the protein CASSLEGTGELFF.